The sequence of this T cell receptor beta chain was determined in a study of T cell responses to AZD1222 COVID-19 vaccine. Study observations and caveats: Donors in the cohort were predominantly white British and more often female, and clonal diversity was possibly underestimated. Repertoires were collected only later (after the peak T cell response had occurred). Among vaccine-associated CD4 TCRs, coverage spanned spike, with dominance at 160-218 and 743-854. Regions left unmutated in variants are reportedly the target of nearly half of spike-specific TCRs.

Assay: immunoSEQ multiplex PCR; the TCRdb copy retains only in-frame clones and omits some. The sample includes approximately 80,000 clones, over 80% of them seen just once. This clone appeared a few times. Its cognate antigen is unknown. Other nucleotide sequences from this sample produce the same CDR3. With 2 bases removed from V and 5 bases from J, the gap between germline ends came to 6 bases. Germline-derived CDR1 and CDR2 are MNHEY and SVGEGT. The CDR3 is 12 amino acids. This chain joins TRBV6-2 or TRBV6-3 and TRBJ1-2; D gene unclear. This TCR was sampled from an adult in good health. The specimen was peripheral blood, collected on day 0 of AZD1222 vaccination. The CDR3 here is CASSYALYGYTF. In nucleotides, the CDR3 is TGTGCCAGCAGTTACGCCCTTTATGGCTACACCTTC.